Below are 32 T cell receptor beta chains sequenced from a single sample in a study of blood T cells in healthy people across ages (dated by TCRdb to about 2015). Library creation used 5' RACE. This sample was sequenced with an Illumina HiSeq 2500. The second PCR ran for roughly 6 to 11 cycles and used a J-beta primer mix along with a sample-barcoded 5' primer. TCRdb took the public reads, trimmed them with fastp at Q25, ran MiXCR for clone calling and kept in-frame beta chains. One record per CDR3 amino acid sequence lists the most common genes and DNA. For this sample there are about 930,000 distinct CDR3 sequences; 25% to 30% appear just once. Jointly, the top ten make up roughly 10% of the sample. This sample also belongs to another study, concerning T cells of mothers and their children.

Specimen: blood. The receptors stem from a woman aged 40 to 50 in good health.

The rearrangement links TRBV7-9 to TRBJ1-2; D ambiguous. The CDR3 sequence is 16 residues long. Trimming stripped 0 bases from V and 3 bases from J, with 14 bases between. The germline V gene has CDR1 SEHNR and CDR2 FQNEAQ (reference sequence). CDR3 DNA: TGTGCCAGCAGCTTAGCGGGAGGGCGCAGTGACTATGGCTACACCTTC. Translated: CASSLAGGRSDYGYTF. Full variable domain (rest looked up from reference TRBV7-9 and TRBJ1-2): DTGVSQNPRHKITKRGQNVTFRCDPISEHNRLYWYRQTLGQGPEFLTYFQNEAQLEKSRLLSDRFSAERPKGSFSTLEIQRTEQGDSAMYLCASSLAGGRSDYGYTFGSGTRLTVV.

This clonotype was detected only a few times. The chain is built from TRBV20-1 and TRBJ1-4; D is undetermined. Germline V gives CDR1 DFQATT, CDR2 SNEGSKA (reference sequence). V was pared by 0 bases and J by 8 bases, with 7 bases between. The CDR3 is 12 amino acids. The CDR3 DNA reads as TGCAGTGCTAGAGATCGCTCGGAAAAACTGTTTTTT. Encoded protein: CSARDRSEKLFF.

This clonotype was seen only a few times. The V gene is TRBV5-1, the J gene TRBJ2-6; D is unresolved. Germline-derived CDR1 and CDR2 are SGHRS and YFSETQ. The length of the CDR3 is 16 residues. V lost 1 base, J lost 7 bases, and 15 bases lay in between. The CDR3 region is CASSLWAHQPANVLTF. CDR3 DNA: TGCGCCAGCAGCTTGTGGGCACACCAGCCTGCCAACGTCCTGACTTTC.

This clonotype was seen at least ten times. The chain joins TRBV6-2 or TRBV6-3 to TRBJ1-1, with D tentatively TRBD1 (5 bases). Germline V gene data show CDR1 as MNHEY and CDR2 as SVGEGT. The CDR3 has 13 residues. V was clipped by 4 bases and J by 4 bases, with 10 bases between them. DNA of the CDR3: TGTGCCAGCAGTTTAGCGGGACGCACTGAAGCTTTCTTT. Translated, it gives CASSLAGRTEAFF.

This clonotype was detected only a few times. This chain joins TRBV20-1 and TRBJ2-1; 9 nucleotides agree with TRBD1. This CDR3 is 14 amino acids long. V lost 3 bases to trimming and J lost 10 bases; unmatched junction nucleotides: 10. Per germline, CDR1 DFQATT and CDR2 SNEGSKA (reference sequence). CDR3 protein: CSASPGTGSREQFF. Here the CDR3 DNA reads TGCAGTGCTAGCCCTGGGACAGGGTCGCGGGAGCAGTTCTTC.

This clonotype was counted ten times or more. CDR3 loop: CSAIEDRAEQYF. For the CDR3, the DNA is TGCAGTGCTATAGAGGACAGGGCCGAGCAGTACTTC. The V and J genes are TRBV20-1 and TRBJ2-7; 8 positions agree with TRBD1. Germline V gives CDR1 DFQATT, CDR2 SNEGSKA (reference sequence). This CDR3 has 12 residues. After removal of 4 bases from V and 6 bases from J, the junction contained 5 bases not matched to a gene.

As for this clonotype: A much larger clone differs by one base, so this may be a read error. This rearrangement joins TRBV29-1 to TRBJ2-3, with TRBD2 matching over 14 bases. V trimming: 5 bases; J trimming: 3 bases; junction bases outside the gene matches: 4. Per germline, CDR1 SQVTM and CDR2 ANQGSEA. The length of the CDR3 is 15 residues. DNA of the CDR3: TGCAGCGTTATCGGGACTAGCGGGGGAACAGATACGCAGTATTTT. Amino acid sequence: CSVIGTSGGTDTQYF.

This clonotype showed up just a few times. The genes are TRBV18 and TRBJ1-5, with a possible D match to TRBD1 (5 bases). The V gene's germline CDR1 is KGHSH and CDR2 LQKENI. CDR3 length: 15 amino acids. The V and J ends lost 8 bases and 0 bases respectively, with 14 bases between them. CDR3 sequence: CASSPPGNSNQPQHF. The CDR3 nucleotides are TGTGCCAGCAGCCCCCCAGGGAATAGCAATCAGCCCCAGCATTTT. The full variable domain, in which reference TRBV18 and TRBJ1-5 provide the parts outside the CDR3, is NAGVMQNPRHLVRRRGQEARLRCSPMKGHSHVYWYRQLPEEGLKFMVYLQKENIIDESGMPKERFSAEFPKEGPSILRIQQVVRGDSAAYFCASSPPGNSNQPQHFGDGTRLSIL.

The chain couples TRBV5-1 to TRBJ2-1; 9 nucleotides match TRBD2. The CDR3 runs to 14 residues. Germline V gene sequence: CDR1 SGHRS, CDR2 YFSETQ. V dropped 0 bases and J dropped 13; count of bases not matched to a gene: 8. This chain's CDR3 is CASSLGLAAETQFF. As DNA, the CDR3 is TGCGCCAGCAGCTTGGGACTAGCGGCTGAGACCCAGTTCTTC.

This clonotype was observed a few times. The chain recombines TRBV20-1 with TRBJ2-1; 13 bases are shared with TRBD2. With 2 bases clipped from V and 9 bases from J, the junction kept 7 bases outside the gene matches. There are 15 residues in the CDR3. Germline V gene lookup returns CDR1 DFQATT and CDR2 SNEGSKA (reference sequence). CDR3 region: CSARRGTSGNSEQFF. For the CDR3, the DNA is TGCAGTGCTAGAAGAGGGACTAGCGGGAACAGTGAGCAGTTCTTC.

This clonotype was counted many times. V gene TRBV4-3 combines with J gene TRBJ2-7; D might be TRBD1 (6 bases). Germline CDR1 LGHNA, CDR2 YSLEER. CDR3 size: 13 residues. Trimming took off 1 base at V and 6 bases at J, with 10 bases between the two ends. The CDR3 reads CASSQGSGVEQYF. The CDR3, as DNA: TGCGCCAGCAGCCAAGGATCAGGGGTCGAGCAGTACTTC.

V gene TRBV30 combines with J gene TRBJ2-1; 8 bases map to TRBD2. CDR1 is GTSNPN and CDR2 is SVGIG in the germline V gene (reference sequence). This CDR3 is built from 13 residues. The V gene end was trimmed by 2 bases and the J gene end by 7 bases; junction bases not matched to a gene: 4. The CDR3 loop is CAWSRRGGNEQFF. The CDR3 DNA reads TGTGCCTGGAGTCGACGGGGGGGAAATGAGCAGTTCTTC.

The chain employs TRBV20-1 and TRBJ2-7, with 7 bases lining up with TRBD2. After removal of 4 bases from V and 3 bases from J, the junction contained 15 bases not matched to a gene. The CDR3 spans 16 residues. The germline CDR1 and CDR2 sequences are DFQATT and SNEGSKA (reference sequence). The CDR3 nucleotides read TGCAGTGCTATCCGAGTCGGGAGGCGCTCCCTCTACGAGCAGTACTTC. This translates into CSAIRVGRRSLYEQYF.

The CDR3 loop is CAISGGSGRDYGYTF. Here the CDR3 DNA reads TGTGCCATCAGTGGCGGATCAGGGCGAGACTATGGCTACACCTTC. V usage is TRBV10-3 and J usage is TRBJ1-2, with D perhaps TRBD1 (5 bases). This CDR3 region has 15 residues. Between the trimmed V and J ends, which lost 4 bases and 3 bases, there was a span of 15 bases. Germline CDR1 ENHRY, CDR2 SYGVKD.

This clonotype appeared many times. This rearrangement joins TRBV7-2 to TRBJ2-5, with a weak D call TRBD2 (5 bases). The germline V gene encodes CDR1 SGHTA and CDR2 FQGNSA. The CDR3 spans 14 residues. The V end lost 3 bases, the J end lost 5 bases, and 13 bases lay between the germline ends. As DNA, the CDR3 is TGTGCCAGCAGCTTTCTCGGGGTTGGGGAGACCCAGTACTTC. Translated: CASSFLGVGETQYF.

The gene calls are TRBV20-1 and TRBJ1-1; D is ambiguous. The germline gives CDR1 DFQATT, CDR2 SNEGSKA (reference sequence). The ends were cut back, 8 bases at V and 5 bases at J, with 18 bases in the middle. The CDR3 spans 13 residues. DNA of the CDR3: TGCAGTCCGTTGGACCGAGGATGGACTGAAGCTTTCTTT. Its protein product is CSPLDRGWTEAFF.

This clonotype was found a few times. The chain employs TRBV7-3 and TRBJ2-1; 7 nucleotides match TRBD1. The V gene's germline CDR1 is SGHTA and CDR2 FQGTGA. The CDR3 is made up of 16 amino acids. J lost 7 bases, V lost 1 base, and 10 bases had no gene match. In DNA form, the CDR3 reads TGTGCCAGCAGCTTAAATTCGGGCAGGGGGACGAATGAGCAGTTCTTC. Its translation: CASSLNSGRGTNEQFF.

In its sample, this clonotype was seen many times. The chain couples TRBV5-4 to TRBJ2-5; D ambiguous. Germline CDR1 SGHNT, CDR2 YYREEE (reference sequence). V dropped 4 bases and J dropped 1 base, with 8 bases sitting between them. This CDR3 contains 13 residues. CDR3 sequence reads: CASSPRSQETQYF. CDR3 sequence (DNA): TGTGCCAGCAGCCCCCGCAGCCAAGAGACCCAGTACTTC. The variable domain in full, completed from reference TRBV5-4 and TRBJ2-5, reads ETGVTQSPTHLIKTRGQQVTLRCSSQSGHNTVSWYQQALGQGPQFIFQYYREEENGRGNFPPRFSGLQFPNYSSELNVNALELDDSALYLCASSPRSQETQYFGPGTRLLVL.

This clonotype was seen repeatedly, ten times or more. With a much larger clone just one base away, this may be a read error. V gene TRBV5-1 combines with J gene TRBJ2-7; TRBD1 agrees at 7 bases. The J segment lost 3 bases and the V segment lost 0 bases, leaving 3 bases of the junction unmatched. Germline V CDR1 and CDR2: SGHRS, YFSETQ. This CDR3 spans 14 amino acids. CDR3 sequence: CASSLGRQGYEQYF. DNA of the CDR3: TGCGCCAGCAGCTTGGGGAGACAGGGCTACGAGCAGTACTTC.

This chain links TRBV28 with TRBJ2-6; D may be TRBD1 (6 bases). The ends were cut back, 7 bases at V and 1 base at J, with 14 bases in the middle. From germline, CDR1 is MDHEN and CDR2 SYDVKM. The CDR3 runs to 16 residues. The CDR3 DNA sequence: TGTGCCAGCACCTTAATTCAGGGGTCTGGGGCCAACGTCCTGACTTTC. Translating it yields CASTLIQGSGANVLTF.

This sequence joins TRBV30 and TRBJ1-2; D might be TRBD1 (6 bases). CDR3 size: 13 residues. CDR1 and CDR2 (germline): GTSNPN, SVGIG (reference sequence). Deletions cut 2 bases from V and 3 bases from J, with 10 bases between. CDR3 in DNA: TGTGCCTGGAGTATTTCAGGGGACTATGGCTACACCTTC. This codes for CAWSISGDYGYTF. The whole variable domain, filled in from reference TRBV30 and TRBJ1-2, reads SQTIHQWPATLVQPVGSPLSLECTVEGTSNPNLYWYRQAAGRGLQLLFYSVGIGQISSEVPQNLSASRPQDRQFILSSKKLLLSDSGFYLCAWSISGDYGYTFGSGTRLTVV.

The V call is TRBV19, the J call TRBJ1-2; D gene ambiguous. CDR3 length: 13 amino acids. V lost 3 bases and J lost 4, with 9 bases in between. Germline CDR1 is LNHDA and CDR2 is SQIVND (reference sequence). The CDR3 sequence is CASSMRQLYGYTF. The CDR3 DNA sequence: TGTGCCAGTAGTATGCGTCAGCTCTATGGCTACACCTTC.

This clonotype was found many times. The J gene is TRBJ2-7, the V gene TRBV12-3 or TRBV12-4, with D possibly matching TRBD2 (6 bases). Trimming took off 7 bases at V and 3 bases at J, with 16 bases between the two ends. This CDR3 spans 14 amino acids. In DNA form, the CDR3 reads TGTGCCAGCATACGAACTCCCGGGGGCTACGAGCAGTACTTC. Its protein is CASIRTPGGYEQYF.

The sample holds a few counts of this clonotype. CDR3 loop: CASTLWGELGGYTF. The CDR3 nucleotides read TGTGCCAGCACCCTGTGGGGGGAATTGGGAGGCTACACCTTC. This rearrangement joins TRBV12-3 or TRBV12-4 to TRBJ1-2; tentatively, D is TRBD1 (5 bases). V gave up 7 bases and J gave up 8 bases, with 20 bases separating them. This CDR3 is 14 amino acids long.

CDR3 nucleotide sequence: TGTGCCAGCAGCTTAGGACAGGGGGAAGATACGCAGTATTTT. Translating it yields CASSLGQGEDTQYF. This chain links TRBV7-9 with TRBJ2-3, with 9 bases that match TRBD1. This CDR3 region has 14 residues. Germline trimming cut 1 base from V and 5 bases from J; bases unmatched to any gene: 1. Germline V gene lookup returns CDR1 SEHNR and CDR2 FQNEAQ (reference sequence).

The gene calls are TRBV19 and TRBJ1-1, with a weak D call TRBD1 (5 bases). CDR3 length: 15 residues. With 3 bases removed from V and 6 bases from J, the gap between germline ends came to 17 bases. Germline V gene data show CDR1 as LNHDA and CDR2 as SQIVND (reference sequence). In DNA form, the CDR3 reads TGTGCCAGTAGTATGCGGCCAGCTGGGGCATCTGAAGCTTTCTTT. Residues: CASSMRPAGASEAFF.

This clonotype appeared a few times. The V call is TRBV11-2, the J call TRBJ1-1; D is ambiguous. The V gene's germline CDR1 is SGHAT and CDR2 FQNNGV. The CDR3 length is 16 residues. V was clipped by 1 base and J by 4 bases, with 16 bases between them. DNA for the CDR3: TGTGCCAGCAGCTTAGGCGCAGGCGGCGGAGGCACTGAAGCTTTCTTT. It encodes CASSLGAGGGGTEAFF.

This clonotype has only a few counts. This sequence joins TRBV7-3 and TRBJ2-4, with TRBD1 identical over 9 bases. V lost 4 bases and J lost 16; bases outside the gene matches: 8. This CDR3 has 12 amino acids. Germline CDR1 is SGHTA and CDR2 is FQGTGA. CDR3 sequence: CASSSTGQGLYF. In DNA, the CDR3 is TGTGCCAGCAGCTCTACGGGACAGGGTCTCTACTTC. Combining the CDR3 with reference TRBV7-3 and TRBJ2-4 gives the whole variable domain GAGVSQTPSNKVTEKGKYVELRCDPISGHTALYWYRQSLGQGPEFLIYFQGTGAADDSGLPNDRFFAVRPEGSVSTLKIQRTERGDSAVYLCASSSTGQGLYFGAGTRLSVL.

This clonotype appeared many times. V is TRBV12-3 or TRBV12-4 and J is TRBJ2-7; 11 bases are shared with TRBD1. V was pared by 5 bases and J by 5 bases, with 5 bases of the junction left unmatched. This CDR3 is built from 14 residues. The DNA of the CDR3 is TGTGCCAGCAGTAGACCGGGACAGGGGGACGAGCAGTACTTC. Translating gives CASSRPGQGDEQYF.

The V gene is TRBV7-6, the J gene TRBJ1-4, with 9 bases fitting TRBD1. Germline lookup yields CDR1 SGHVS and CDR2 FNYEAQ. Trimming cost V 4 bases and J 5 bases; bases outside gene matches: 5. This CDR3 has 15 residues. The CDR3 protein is CASSSSGQGNEKLFF. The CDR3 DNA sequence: TGTGCCAGCAGCTCATCAGGACAGGGGAATGAAAAACTGTTTTTT.

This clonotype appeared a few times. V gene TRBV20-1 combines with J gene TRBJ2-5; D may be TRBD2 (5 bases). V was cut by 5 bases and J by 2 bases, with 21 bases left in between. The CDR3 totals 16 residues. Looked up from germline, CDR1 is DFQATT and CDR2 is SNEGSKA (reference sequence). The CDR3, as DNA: TGCAGTGCTCCGGGGATTGGCTCAAACTTTCAAGAGACCCAGTACTTC. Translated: CSAPGIGSNFQETQYF.

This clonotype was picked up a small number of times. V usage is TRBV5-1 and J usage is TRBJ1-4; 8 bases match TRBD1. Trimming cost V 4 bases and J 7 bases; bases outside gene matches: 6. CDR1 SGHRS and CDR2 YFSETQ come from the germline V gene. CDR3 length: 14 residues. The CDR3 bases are TGCGCCAGCAGCGGGGGGACAGGTGGTGAAAAACTGTTTTTT. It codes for CASSGGTGGEKLFF.